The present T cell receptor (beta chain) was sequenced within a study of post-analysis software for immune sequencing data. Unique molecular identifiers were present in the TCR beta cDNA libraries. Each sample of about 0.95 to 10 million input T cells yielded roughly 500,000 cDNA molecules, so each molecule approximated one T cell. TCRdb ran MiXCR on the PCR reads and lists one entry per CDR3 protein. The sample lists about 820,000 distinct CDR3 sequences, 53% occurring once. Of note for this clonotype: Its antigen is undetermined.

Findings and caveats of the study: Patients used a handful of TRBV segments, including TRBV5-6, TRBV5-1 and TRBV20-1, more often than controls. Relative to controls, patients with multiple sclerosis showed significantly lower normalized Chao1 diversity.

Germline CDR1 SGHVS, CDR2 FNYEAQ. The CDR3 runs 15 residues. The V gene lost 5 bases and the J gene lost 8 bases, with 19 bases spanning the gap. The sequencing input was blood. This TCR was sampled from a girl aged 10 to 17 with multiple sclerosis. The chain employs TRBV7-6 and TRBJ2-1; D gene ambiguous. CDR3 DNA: TGTGCCAGCAGCCATCTAGTGGTTATTTTCGATGAGCAGTTCTTC. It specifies CASSHLVVIFDEQFF. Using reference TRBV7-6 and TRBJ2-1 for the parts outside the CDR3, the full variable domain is GAGVSQSPRYKVTKRGQDVALRCDPISGHVSLYWYRQALGQGPEFLTYFNYEAQQDKSGLPNDRFSAERPEGSISTLTIQRTEQRDSAMYRCASSHLVVIFDEQFFGPGTRLTVL.